The 26 T cell receptor beta chains presented below share a single source sample, sequenced in a study of blood T cell repertoires in COVID-19. Libraries were prepared by immunoSEQ multiplex PCR; TCRdb keeps only in-frame clonotypes and omits some of them. The table includes over 70,000 clones, more than 80% detected once. The sample taken for sequencing was peripheral blood. Source of these receptors: a woman older than 75 with acute or convalescent COVID-19.

The rearrangement joins TRBV11-2 to TRBJ2-4, with a weak D call TRBD1 (5 bases). V was cut by 1 base and J by 3 bases, with 10 bases left in between. CDR1 is SGHAT, CDR2 FQNNGV, per germline. There are 15 residues in the CDR3. In DNA, the CDR3 is TGTGCCAGCAGCTTAGGGGGCGTTGGCAAAAACATTCAGTACTTC. This codes for CASSLGGVGKNIQYF.

This chain uses TRBV6-6 with TRBJ2-1, with TRBD2 as a possible D gene (6 bases). Per the germline V gene, CDR1 is MNHNY and CDR2 is SVGAGI (reference sequence). Between the trimmed V and J ends, which lost 0 bases and 7 bases, there was a span of 13 bases. The CDR3 runs 15 residues. CDR3 bases: TGTGCCAGCAGTTACTCGAGGCAGGAGGGGAATGAGCAGTTCTTC. Translation: CASSYSRQEGNEQFF.

The rearrangement joins TRBV5-1 to TRBJ1-2, with D unclear. The CDR3 loop spans 15 amino acids. Per the germline V gene, CDR1 is SGHRS and CDR2 is YFSETQ. V lost 0 bases, J lost 2 bases, and 11 bases lay in between. The CDR3 protein is CASSLGQMFNYGYTF. CDR3 DNA sequence: TGCGCCAGCAGCTTGGGGCAGATGTTCAACTATGGCTACACCTTC.

The chain employs TRBV2 and TRBJ1-1; D call uncertain. The CDR3 covers 13 residues. CDR1 is SNHLY, CDR2 FYNNEI, per germline. Deletions cut 7 bases from V and 0 bases from J, with 9 bases between. The CDR3 coding sequence is TGTGCCAGCATAACGGGAGTGAACACTGAAGCTTTCTTT. Translated, it gives CASITGVNTEAFF.

V usage is TRBV2 and J usage is TRBJ2-2; D ambiguous. V lost 7 bases and J 3 bases, leaving 6 bases between the germline ends. The germline V gene encodes CDR1 SNHLY and CDR2 FYNNEI. CDR3 size: 12 residues. The CDR3 bases are TGTGCCAGCACCCGGGACACCGGGGAGCTGTTTTTT. It translates to CASTRDTGELFF.

CDR3 sequence (DNA): TGTGCCAGCAGTTACGGGGCGGGGTTCTACGAGCAGTACTTC. Translated: CASSYGAGFYEQYF. The chain has TRBV6-6 and TRBJ2-7; tentatively, D is TRBD2 (6 bases). V lost 2 bases to trimming and J lost 3 bases, with 11 bases between them. The CDR3 totals 14 residues. The germline V gene has CDR1 MNHNY and CDR2 SVGAGI (reference sequence).

The genes are TRBV4-2 and TRBJ1-2; D not certain. The V gene's germline CDR1 is LGHNA and CDR2 YNFKEQ. Trimming left V 0 bases short and J 4 bases short, with 6 bases between. This CDR3 comprises 13 residues. The CDR3 spells CASSQELSYGYTF. In DNA form, the CDR3 reads TGTGCCAGCAGCCAAGAGCTCAGCTATGGCTACACCTTC.

The chain links TRBV10-3 to TRBJ1-2; 8 bases map to TRBD1. V gave up 7 bases and J gave up 0 bases; unmatched junction bases: 10. The CDR3 totals 16 residues. The germline gives CDR1 ENHRY, CDR2 SYGVKD. CDR3 loop: CAINEGTGEANYGYTF. Written as DNA, the CDR3 is TGTGCCATCAACGAGGGGACAGGAGAAGCTAACTATGGCTACACCTTC.

The chain joins TRBV9 to TRBJ1-4, with 7 nucleotides matching TRBD1. The CDR3 has 15 residues. Trimming cost V 4 bases and J 8 bases; bases outside gene matches: 11. Germline values: CDR1 SGDLS, CDR2 YYNGEE. Written as DNA, the CDR3 is TGTGCCAGCAGCCCCCGGAGACAGGGTGGGGAAAAACTGTTTTTT. Its protein is CASSPRRQGGEKLFF.

The V and J genes are TRBV7-8 and TRBJ1-6; D might be TRBD1 (5 bases). Trimming removed 5 bases at V and 5 bases at J, with 13 bases between. The germline CDR1 and CDR2 sequences are SGHVS and FQNEAQ. The CDR3 runs 15 residues. Here the CDR3 DNA reads TGTGCCAGCAGCCGACAGATGATGAATAATTCACCCCTCCACTTT. The encoded protein is CASSRQMMNNSPLHF.

The CDR3 loop reads CASSLERGEQYF. The CDR3 DNA reads TGTGCCAGCAGCTTAGAACGCGGGGAGCAGTACTTC. The V and J genes are TRBV7-8 and TRBJ2-7, with a possible D match to TRBD2 (5 bases). This CDR3 region has 12 residues. Per germline, CDR1 SGHVS and CDR2 FQNEAQ. Trimming removed 1 base from V and 7 bases from J, with 8 bases in between.

The chain is built from TRBV5-1 and TRBJ2-2, with TRBD1 identical over 8 bases. V was pared by 1 base and J by 2 bases, with 4 bases of the junction left unmatched. This CDR3 region has 16 residues. Germline CDR1 is SGHRS and CDR2 is YFSETQ. The CDR3: CASSLFGQGNTGELFF. The CDR3, as DNA: TGCGCCAGCAGCTTGTTTGGACAGGGAAACACCGGGGAGCTGTTTTTT.

This clone was counted between two and nine times. V usage is TRBV6-1 and J usage is TRBJ2-1; 9 nucleotides agree with TRBD2. CDR1 and CDR2 (germline): MNHNS, SASEGT. This CDR3 is built from 14 residues. V lost 6 bases and J lost 4; bases outside the gene matches: 4. As DNA, the CDR3 is TGTGCCAGCAGGCCGACTAGCGGATACAATGAGCAGTTCTTC. As protein: CASRPTSGYNEQFF.

This clone has just a few counts. The V and J genes are TRBV19 and TRBJ1-2; a weak D match, TRBD1 (5 bases). Trimming removed 3 bases at V and 3 bases at J, with 20 bases between. The CDR3 loop spans 17 amino acids. Looked up from germline, CDR1 is LNHDA and CDR2 is SQIVND (reference sequence). CDR3 sequence reads: CASSILPRGRAYYGYTF. The CDR3 DNA sequence: TGTGCCAGTAGTATCCTGCCTCGCGGCAGGGCTTACTATGGCTACACCTTC.

J is TRBJ2-5 and V is TRBV27; D is uncertain. Trimming removed 5 bases from V and 4 bases from J, with 17 bases in between. The CDR3 consists of 15 residues. Germline assignment: CDR1 MNHEY and CDR2 SMNVEV (reference sequence). The CDR3 bases are TGTGCCAGCAGTCTCGTGGGCAGACCAGCAGAGACCCAGTACTTC. This gives the protein CASSLVGRPAETQYF.

J is TRBJ2-6 and V is TRBV3-1 (or the pseudogene TRBV3-2); 12 bases align to TRBD1. J gave up 0 bases and V 4 bases, and 7 bases lay outside the gene matches. The CDR3 spans 19 residues. CDR1 is LGHDT, CDR2 YNNKEL, per germline (reference sequence). The CDR3 loop is CASSPLPGQGASGANVLTF. The CDR3 nucleotides read TGTGCCAGCAGCCCCCTCCCGGGACAGGGGGCCTCTGGGGCCAACGTCCTGACTTTC.

This chain links TRBV5-1 with TRBJ2-1, with 8 bases fitting TRBD2. Per the germline V gene, CDR1 is SGHRS and CDR2 is YFSETQ. J lost 10 bases, V lost 2 bases, and 14 bases had no gene match. The CDR3 is made up of 16 amino acids. CDR3 sequence: CASSFPPGAGAYEQFF. The CDR3 nucleotides read TGCGCCAGCAGCTTCCCCCCTGGAGCGGGAGCATACGAGCAGTTCTTC.

The chain carries TRBV27 and TRBJ2-2; TRBD1 matches at 9 bases. CDR1 and CDR2 from the germline V gene are MNHEY and SMNVEV (reference sequence). The CDR3 is 16 residues long. Trimming took 7 bases from V and 4 from J; bases not matched to a gene: 10. The CDR3 coding sequence is TGTGCCAGCACCCCCGACAGGGGGACCCGCACCGGGGAGCTGTTTTTT. It is translated as CASTPDRGTRTGELFF.

The J gene is TRBJ2-7, the V gene TRBV18; D is perhaps TRBD1 (6 bases). V dropped 5 bases and J dropped 2 bases, with 10 bases sitting between them. The germline V gene has CDR1 KGHSH and CDR2 LQKENI. The length of the CDR3 is 13 residues. CDR3 nucleotides: TGTGCCAGCTCAAACCAGGGGACCTACGAGCAGTACTTC. It translates to CASSNQGTYEQYF.

This clone was seen a few times. The chain couples TRBV12-5 to TRBJ2-7, with 7 nucleotides matching TRBD1. This CDR3 is built from 17 residues. Germline CDR1 LGHNT, CDR2 FRNRAP. The ends lost 2 bases at V and 0 bases at J; junction bases unmatched: 10. CDR3 in DNA: TGTGCTAGTGGTTTGCCCCCGACAGGGCCCAGCTCCTACGAGCAGTACTTC. Its translation is CASGLPPTGPSSYEQYF.

This chain links TRBV18 with TRBJ2-5; TRBD2 aligns across 8 bases. The CDR3 has 16 residues. Germline V gene sequence: CDR1 KGHSH, CDR2 LQKENI. The trim removed 5 bases at V and 1 base at J, leaving 9 bases unmatched. The DNA of the CDR3 is TGTGCCAGCTCAATCTTTAGCGGGGCCCTCCAAGAGACCCAGTACTTC. This encodes CASSIFSGALQETQYF.

The chain has TRBV15 and TRBJ1-1; 7 bases agree with TRBD1. CDR1 and CDR2 (germline): LNHNV, YYDKDF (reference sequence). Losses at the gene ends were 2 bases for V and 1 base for J; bases not matched to a gene: 1. The CDR3 has 14 amino acids. CDR3 amino acids: CATSRQGGNTEAFF. DNA of the CDR3: TGTGCCACCAGCAGACAGGGGGGGAACACTGAAGCTTTCTTT.

The chain uses TRBV6-5 and TRBJ1-2; no reliable D call. Germline V CDR1 and CDR2: MNHEY, SVGAGI. The V end was cut by 0 bases, the J end by 8 bases, with 16 bases between. The CDR3 extends over 15 amino acids. CDR3 in amino acids: CASSYSSNSLSGYTF. Here the CDR3 DNA reads TGTGCCAGCAGTTACTCGTCGAACAGTCTGTCCGGCTACACCTTC.

The V and J genes are TRBV5-4 and TRBJ1-1; TRBD1 matches at 10 bases. Germline V gene sequence: CDR1 SGHNT, CDR2 YYREEE (reference sequence). This CDR3 region has 16 residues. V gave up 2 bases and J gave up 7 bases; unmatched junction bases: 11. CDR3 sequence (DNA): TGTGCCAGCAGCTTCCGGACAGGGGGTAGGTTCGATGAAGCTTTCTTT. Amino acid sequence: CASSFRTGGRFDEAFF.

The J gene is TRBJ2-5, the V gene TRBV6-5, with D possibly matching TRBD1 (6 bases). Trimming left V 4 bases short and J 5 bases short, with 17 bases between. CDR1 and CDR2 from the germline V gene are MNHEY and SVGAGI. The CDR3 length is 15 residues. The CDR3 loop reads CASSLQTGPLETQYF. In nucleotides, the CDR3 is TGTGCCAGCAGTTTACAGACAGGACCTTTGGAGACCCAGTACTTC.

The chain couples TRBV10-3 to TRBJ1-4; TRBD1 aligns across 8 bases. Looked up from germline, CDR1 is ENHRY and CDR2 is SYGVKD. The CDR3 loop spans 14 amino acids. V shed 5 bases, J shed 8 bases, and the junction held 7 bases outside the gene matches. CDR3 sequence reads: CAISIGQGHEKLFF. As DNA, the CDR3 is TGTGCCATCAGTATCGGACAGGGACACGAAAAACTGTTTTTT.